This TCR beta chain is drawn from a study of blood T cell repertoires in COVID-19. Per the original methods: From reference gene primer amplification, estimates of nucleated cell counts were derived. Only in-frame clones appear in the TCRdb table, and some are missing; sequencing was by immunoSEQ multiplex PCR. D and trimming come from the DNA, and the V and J calls and clone size come from that table. Altogether approximately 270,000 clones are present, around 92% being singletons, with the ten largest covering roughly 1.9%. Donors were grouped by their self-reported clinical history. The CDR3 is 14 amino acids. Per germline, CDR1 SGDLS and CDR2 YYNGEE. V lost 1 base to trimming and J lost 8 bases, with 10 bases between them.

Input material: PBMCs or T cells enriched from blood (not recorded which). The source is a woman in her sixties who had recovered from COVID-19. The V gene is TRBV9, the J gene TRBJ1-6; D is unclear. CDR3 DNA sequence: TGTGCCAGCAGCGTATCATACCGGGATTCACCCCTCCACTTT. It is translated as CASSVSYRDSPLHF.